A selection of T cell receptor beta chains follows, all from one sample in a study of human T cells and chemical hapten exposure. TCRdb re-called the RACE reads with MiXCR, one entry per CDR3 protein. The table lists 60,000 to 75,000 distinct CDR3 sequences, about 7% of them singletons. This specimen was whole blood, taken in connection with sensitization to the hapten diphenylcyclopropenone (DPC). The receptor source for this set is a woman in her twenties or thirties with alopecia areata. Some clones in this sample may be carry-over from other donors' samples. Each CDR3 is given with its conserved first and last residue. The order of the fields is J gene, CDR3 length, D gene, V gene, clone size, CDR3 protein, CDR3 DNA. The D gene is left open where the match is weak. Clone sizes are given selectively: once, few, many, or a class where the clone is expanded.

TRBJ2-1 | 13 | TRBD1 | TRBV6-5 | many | CASSNRGRDEQFF | TGTGCCAGCAGTAACAGGGGGCGAGATGAGCAGTTCTTC
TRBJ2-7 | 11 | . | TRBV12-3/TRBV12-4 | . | CAGNRGYEQYF | TGTGCCGGCAATCGGGGGTACGAGCAGTACTTC
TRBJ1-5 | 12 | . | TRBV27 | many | CASSFSNQPQHF | TGTGCCAGCAGTTTTAGCAATCAGCCCCAGCATTTT
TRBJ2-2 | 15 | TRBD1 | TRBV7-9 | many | CASSEDRGSTGELFF | TGTGCCAGCAGCGAGGACAGGGGAAGTACCGGGGAGCTGTTTTTT
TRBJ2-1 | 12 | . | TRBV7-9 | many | CASSLLLSEQFF | TGTGCCAGCAGCTTACTCCTTAGTGAGCAGTTCTTC
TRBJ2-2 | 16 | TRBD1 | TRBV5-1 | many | CASRDGQGAGTGELFF | TGCGCCAGCAGGGATGGACAGGGGGCAGGCACCGGGGAGCTGTTTTTT
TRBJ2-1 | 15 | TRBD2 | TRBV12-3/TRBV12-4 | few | CASSLVAGGQGEQFF | TGTGCCAGCAGTTTAGTAGCGGGGGGGCAGGGTGAGCAGTTCTTC
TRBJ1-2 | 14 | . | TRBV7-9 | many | CASSLVMGNYGYTF | TGTGCCAGCAGCTTAGTCATGGGAAACTATGGCTACACCTTC
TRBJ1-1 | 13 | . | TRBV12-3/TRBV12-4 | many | CASSPQGIAEAFF | TGTGCCAGCAGCCCACAGGGTATCGCCGAAGCTTTCTTT
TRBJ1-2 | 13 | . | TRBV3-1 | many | CASSQEAVYGYTF | TGTGCCAGCAGCCAAGAAGCCGTCTATGGCTACACCTTC
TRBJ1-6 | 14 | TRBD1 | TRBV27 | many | CASAVKGAYSPLHF | TGTGCCAGCGCCGTGAAGGGGGCTTATTCACCCCTCCACTTT
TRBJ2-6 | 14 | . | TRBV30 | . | CAWSVGAGANVLTF | TGTGCCTGGAGTGTAGGGGCTGGGGCCAACGTCCTGACTTTC
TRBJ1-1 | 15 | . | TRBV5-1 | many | CASSLEGGRGTEAFF | TGCGCCAGCAGCTTGGAAGGGGGTCGCGGAACTGAAGCTTTCTTT
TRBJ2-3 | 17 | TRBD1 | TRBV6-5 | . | CASSYLPGQGLTDTQYF | TGTGCCAGCAGTTACTTACCGGGACAGGGCCTCACAGATACGCAGTATTTT
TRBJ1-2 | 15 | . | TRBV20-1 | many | CSARDPSLPRYGYTF | TGCAGTGCTAGAGATCCGAGCCTGCCGCGCTATGGCTACACCTTC
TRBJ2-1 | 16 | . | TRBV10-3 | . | CAISNVLGPGYNEQFF | TGTGCCATCAGCAATGTCCTAGGCCCCGGGTACAATGAGCAGTTCTTC
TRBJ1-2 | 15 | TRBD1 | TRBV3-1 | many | CASSSRAGGIYGYTF | TGTGCCAGCAGCTCGCGGGCAGGGGGCATATATGGCTACACCTTC